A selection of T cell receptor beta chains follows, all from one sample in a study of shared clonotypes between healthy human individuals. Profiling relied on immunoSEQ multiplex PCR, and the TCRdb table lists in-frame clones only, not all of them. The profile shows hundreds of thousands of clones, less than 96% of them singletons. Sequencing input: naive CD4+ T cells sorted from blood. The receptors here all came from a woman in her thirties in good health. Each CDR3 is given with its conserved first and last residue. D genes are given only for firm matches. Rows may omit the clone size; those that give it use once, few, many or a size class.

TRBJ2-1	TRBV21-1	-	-	TGTGCCAGCACCAGAGGGACAGGCGACAATGAGCAGTTCTTC	CASTRGTGDNEQFF
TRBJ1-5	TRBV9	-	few	TGTGCCAGCAGCCAACAGGAGAATCAGCCCCAGCATTTT	CASSQQENQPQHF
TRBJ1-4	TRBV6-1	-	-	TGTGCCAGCAGTGGACCGCAACTATATGAAAAACTGTTTTTT	CASSGPQLYEKLFF
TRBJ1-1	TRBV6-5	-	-	TGTGCCAGCAGTTATGGGTTGTGGGGTGCGGGCACTGAAGCTTTCTTT	CASSYGLWGAGTEAFF
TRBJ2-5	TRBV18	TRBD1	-	TGTGCCAGCTCACCACCAAGGGACAGAGAGACCCAGTACTTC	CASSPPRDRETQYF
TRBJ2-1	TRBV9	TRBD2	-	TGTGCCAGCAGCGCACCGGGACTAGCGGGAACTAGCTTCTCCTACAATGAGCAGTTCTTC	CASSAPGLAGTSFSYNEQFF
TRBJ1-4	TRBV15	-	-	TGTGCCACCAGCGCCACAGGAACTAATGAAAAACTGTTTTTT	CATSATGTNEKLFF
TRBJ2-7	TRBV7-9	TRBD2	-	TGTGCCAGCAGCTTAGAGGCGGGAGGTCCCTACGAGCAGTACTTC	CASSLEAGGPYEQYF
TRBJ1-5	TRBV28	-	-	TGTGCCAGCAGCCCGTATAGCAATCAGCCCCAGCATTTT	CASSPYSNQPQHF
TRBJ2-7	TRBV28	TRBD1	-	TGTGCCAGCAGTTCTCACCGGGACAGGGGGCAAATAGAGCAGTACTTC	CASSSHRDRGQIEQYF